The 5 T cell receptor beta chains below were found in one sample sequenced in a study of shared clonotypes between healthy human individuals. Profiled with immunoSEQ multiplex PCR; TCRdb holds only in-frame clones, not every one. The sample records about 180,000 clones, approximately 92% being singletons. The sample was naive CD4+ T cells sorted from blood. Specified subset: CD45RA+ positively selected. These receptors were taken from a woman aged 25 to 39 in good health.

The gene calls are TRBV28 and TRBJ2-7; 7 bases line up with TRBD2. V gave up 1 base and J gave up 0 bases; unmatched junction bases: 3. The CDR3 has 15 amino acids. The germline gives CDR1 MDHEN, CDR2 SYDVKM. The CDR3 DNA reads TGTGCCAGCAGTTTATACTCTAGCGGCTCCTACGAGCAGTACTTC. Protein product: CASSLYSSGSYEQYF.

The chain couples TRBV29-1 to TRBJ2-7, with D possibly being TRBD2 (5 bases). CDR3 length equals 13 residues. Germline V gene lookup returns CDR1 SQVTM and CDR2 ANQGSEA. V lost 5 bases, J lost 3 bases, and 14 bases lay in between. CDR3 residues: CSVCQAGVYEQYF. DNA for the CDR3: TGCAGCGTTTGTCAGGCCGGGGTCTACGAGCAGTACTTC.

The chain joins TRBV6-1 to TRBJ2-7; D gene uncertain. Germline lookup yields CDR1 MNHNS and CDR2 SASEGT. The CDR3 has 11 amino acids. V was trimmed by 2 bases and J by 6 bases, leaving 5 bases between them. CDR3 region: CASSEYSEQYF. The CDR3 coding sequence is TGTGCCAGCAGTGAATACAGCGAGCAGTACTTC.

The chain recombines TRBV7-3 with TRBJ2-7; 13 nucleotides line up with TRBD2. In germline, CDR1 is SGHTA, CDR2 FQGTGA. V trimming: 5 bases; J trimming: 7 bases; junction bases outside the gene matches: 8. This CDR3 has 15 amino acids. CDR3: CASSLGLAGVGEQYF. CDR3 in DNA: TGTGCCAGCAGCCTCGGACTAGCGGGAGTGGGTGAGCAGTACTTC.

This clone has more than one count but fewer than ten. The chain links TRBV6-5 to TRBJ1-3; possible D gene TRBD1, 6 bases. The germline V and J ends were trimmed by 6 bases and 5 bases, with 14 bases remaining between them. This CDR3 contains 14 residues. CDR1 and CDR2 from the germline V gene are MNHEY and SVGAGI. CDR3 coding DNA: TGTGCCAGCAGGCTGGACAGAGGAAGAAACACCATATATTTT. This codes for CASRLDRGRNTIYF.